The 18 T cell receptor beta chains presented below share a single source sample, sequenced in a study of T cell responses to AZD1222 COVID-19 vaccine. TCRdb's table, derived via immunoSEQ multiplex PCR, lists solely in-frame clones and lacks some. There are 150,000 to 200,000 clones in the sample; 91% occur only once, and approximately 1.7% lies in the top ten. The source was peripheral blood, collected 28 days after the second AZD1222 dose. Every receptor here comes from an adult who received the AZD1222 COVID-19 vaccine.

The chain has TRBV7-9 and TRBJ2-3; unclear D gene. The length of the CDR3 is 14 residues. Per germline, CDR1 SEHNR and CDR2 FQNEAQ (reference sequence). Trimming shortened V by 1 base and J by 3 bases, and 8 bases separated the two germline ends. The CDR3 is CASSLELVTDTQYF. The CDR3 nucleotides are TGTGCCAGCAGCTTAGAGCTGGTTACAGATACGCAGTATTTT.

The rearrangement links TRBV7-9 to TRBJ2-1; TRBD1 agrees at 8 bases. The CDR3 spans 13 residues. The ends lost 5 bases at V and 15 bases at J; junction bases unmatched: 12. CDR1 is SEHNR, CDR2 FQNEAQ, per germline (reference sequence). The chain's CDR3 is CASSPKGGQEAFF. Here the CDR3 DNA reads TGTGCCAGCAGCCCAAAGGGGGGACAGGAGGCGTTCTTC.

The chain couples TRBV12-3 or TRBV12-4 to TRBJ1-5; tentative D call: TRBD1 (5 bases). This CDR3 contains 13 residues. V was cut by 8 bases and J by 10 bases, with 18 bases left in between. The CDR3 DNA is TGTGCCAGCGCTTTTCGGGGCTTTTTTCCCCAGCATTTT. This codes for CASAFRGFFPQHF.

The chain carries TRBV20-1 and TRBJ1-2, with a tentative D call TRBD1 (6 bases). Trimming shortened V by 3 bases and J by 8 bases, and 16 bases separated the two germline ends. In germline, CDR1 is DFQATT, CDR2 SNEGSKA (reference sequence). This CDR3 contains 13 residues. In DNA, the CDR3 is TGCAGTGCTAGTAAGGGGGGCGAATGGGGCTACACCTTC. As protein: CSASKGGEWGYTF.

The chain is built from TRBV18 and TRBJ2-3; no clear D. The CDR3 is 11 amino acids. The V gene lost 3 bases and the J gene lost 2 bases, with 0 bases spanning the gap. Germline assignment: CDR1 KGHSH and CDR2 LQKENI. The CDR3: CASSPTDTQYF. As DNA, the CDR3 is TGTGCCAGCTCACCCACAGATACGCAGTATTTT. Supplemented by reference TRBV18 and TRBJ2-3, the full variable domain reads NAGVMQNPRHLVRRRGQEARLRCSPMKGHSHVYWYRQLPEEGLKFMVYLQKENIIDESGMPKERFSAEFPKEGPSILRIQQVVRGDSAAYFCASSPTDTQYFGPGTRLTVL.

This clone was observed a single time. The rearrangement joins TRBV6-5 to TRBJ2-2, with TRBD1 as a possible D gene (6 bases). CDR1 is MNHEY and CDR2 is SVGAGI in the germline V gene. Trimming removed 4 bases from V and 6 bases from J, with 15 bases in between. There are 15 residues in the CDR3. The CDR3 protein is CASSWGQDLPGELFF. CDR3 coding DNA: TGTGCCAGCAGTTGGGGGCAGGATTTGCCCGGGGAGCTGTTTTTT.

The CDR3 sequence is CASSLRGTSGEKTDTQYF. The CDR3 nucleotides read TGTGCCAGCAGCCTTCGGGGGACTAGCGGGGAAAAGACAGATACGCAGTATTTT. V gene TRBV5-6 combines with J gene TRBJ2-3; 13 nucleotides match TRBD2. V lost 4 bases, J lost 3 bases, and 11 bases stayed unmatched. The CDR3 is made up of 18 amino acids. From germline, CDR1 is SGHDT and CDR2 YYEEEE.

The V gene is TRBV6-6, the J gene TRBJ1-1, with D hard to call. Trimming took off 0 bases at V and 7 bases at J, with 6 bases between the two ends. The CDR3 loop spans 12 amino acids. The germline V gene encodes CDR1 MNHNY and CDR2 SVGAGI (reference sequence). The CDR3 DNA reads TGTGCCAGCAGTTACTCGAACTTTGAAGCTTTCTTT. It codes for CASSYSNFEAFF.

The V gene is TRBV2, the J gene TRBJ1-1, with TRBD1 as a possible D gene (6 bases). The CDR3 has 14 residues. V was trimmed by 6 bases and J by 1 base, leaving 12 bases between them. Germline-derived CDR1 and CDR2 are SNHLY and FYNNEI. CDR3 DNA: TGTGCCAGCAGAGCCGGGACAACGAACACTGAAGCTTTCTTT. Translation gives CASRAGTTNTEAFF.

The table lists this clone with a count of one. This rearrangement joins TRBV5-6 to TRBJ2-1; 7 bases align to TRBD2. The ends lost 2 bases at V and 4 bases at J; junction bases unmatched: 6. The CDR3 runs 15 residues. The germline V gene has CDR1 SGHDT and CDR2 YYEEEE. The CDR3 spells CASSLRLASYNEQFF. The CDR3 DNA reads TGTGCCAGCAGCTTACGACTAGCCTCATACAATGAGCAGTTCTTC.

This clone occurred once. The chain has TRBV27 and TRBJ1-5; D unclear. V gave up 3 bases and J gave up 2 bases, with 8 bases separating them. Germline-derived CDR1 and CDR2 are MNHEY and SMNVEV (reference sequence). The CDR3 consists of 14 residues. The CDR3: CASSFSGGNQPQHF. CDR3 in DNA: TGTGCCAGCAGTTTCTCCGGAGGCAATCAGCCCCAGCATTTT.

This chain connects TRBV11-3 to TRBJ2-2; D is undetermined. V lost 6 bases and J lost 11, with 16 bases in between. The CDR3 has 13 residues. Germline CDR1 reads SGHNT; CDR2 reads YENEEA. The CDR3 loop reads CASRSRWDSELFF. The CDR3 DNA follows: TGTGCCAGCAGGTCTAGGTGGGATAGCGAGCTGTTTTTT. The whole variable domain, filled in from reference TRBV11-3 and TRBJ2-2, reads EAGVVQSPRYKIIEKKQPVAFWCNPISGHNTLYWYLQNLGQGPELLIRYENEEAVDDSQLPKDRFSAERLKGVDSTLKIQPAELGDSAVYLCASRSRWDSELFFGEGSRLTVL.

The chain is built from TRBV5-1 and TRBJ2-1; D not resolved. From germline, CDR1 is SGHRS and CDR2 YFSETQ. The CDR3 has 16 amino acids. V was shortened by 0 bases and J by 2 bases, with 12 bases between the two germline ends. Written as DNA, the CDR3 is TGCGCCAGCAGCTTGGCTGGCAACTTTCCCTACAATGAGCAGTTCTTC. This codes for CASSLAGNFPYNEQFF.

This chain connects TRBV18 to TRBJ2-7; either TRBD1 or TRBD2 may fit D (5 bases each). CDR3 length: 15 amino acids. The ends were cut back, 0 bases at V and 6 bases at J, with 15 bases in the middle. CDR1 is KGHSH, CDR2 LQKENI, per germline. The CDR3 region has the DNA TGTGCCAGCTCACCACCGGGGAGCTTCAGGGTCGAGCAGTACTTC. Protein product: CASSPPGSFRVEQYF.

The CDR3 coding sequence is TGCGCCAGCAGCCAAGATCTGCAGTTCGCGGCATCCCAGCATTTT. Translating it yields CASSQDLQFAASQHF. V and J are TRBV4-3 and TRBJ1-5; D is unresolved. The CDR3 runs 15 residues. V lost 0 bases and J lost 11, with 17 bases in between. The V gene's germline CDR1 is LGHNA and CDR2 YSLEER.

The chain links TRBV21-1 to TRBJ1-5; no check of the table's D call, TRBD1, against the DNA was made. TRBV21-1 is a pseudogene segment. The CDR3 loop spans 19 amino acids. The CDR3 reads CASSKFSRATDNSNQPQHF. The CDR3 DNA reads TGTGCCAGCAGCAAATTCTCAAGGGCGACGGACAATAGCAATCAGCCCCAGCATTTT.

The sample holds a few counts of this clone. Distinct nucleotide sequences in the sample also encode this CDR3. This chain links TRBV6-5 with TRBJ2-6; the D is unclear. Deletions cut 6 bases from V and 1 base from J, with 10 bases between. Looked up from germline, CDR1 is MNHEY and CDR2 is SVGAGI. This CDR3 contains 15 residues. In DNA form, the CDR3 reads TGTGCCAGCAGGGCTGGTGGATCTGGGGCCAACGTCCTGACTTTC. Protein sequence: CASRAGGSGANVLTF.

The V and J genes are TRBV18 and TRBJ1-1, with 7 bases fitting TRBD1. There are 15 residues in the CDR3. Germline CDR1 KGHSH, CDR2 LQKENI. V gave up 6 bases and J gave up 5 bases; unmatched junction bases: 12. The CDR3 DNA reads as TGTGCCAGCTCCCAAGGACTTCAGGGGGAAACTGAAGCTTTCTTT. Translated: CASSQGLQGETEAFF. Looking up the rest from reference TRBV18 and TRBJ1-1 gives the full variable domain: NAGVMQNPRHLVRRRGQEARLRCSPMKGHSHVYWYRQLPEEGLKFMVYLQKENIIDESGMPKERFSAEFPKEGPSILRIQQVVRGDSAAYFCASSQGLQGETEAFFGQGTRLTVV.